This section outlines one T cell receptor (beta chain) sequence together with its context. These data belong to a study of blood T cell repertoires in COVID-19. About the study: Sites across the United States, Italy and Spain contributed samples from acute and convalescent COVID-19. Nucleic acid was either cDNA or gDNA, and it came from T cells, B-cell-depleted T cells, or PBMCs.

In the source study's methods: Nucleated cell number was recorded as an estimate derived from reference gene primer amplification. Profiled with immunoSEQ multiplex PCR; TCRdb holds only in-frame clones, not every one. V and J calls and clone size are those listed in that table; D and trimming were worked out from the DNA. The sample holds over 150,000 clones, 80% to 85% seen once. This clonotype was obtained from a woman aged 60-70 years with acute or convalescent COVID-19. Sequenced sample: peripheral blood.

For the CDR3, the DNA is TGTGCCAGCAGCTTGCCAGGCCAGGGTTCGAACACCGGGGAGCTGTTTTTT. Amino acids: CASSLPGQGSNTGELFF. The rearrangement joins TRBV5-4 to TRBJ2-2; D may be TRBD1 (5 bases). Germline-derived CDR1 and CDR2 are SGHNT and YYREEE (reference sequence). This CDR3 has 17 amino acids. V lost 1 base to trimming and J lost 0 bases, with 13 bases between them.